This entry features one TCR beta chain sequence. Assignment of participants to cohorts was predicated upon participant-reported clinical history. CDR1 SNHLY and CDR2 FYNNEI come from the germline V gene. V was pared by 6 bases and J by 1 base, with 1 base of the junction left unmatched. This CDR3 contains 14 residues. As originally analysed: Amplification of reference gene primers provided the estimated nucleated cell counts. The table came from immunoSEQ multiplex PCR; TCRdb's copy has only in-frame clones and leaves some out. For V, J and clone size, that table is used; D and trimming come from the DNA. The repertoire has roughly 260,000 clones, roughly 86% of them found once; the top ten carry 2% to 3%. This sample stems from a study of blood T cell repertoires in COVID-19.

V usage is TRBV2 and J usage is TRBJ2-2; 8 bases map to TRBD1. The sequence was collected from a woman aged 30 to 39 with acute COVID-19. Sequencing was carried out using PBMCs or T cells enriched from blood (not recorded which). The CDR3 loop is CASRDRVNTGELFF. CDR3 in DNA: TGTGCCAGCAGGGACAGGGTGAACACCGGGGAGCTGTTTTTT. The full variable domain, with the rest looked up from reference TRBV2 and TRBJ2-2, is EPEVTQTPSHQVTQMGQEVILRCVPISNHLYFYWYRQILGQKVEFLVSFYNNEISEKSEIFDDQFSVERPDGSNFTLKIRSTKLEDSAMYFCASRDRVNTGELFFGEGSRLTVL.